These 26 T cell receptor beta chains share one sample of origin, sequenced in a study of T cell responses to AZD1222 COVID-19 vaccine. The repertoire was sequenced with immunoSEQ multiplex PCR; TCRdb's copy has only in-frame clones and lacks some. The top ten hold approximately 5% of the sample, which has about 83,000 clones, around nine tenths seen once. Sequenced here: peripheral blood, sampled on day 0 of MenACWY control vaccination. These receptors were collected from an adult in good health.

This chain uses TRBV27 with TRBJ1-1; D not certain. This CDR3 contains 14 residues. Trimming cost V 0 bases and J 4 bases, with 9 bases left between them. CDR1 is MNHEY and CDR2 is SMNVEV in the germline V gene (reference sequence). The CDR3 loop is CASSLSDGSTEAFF. CDR3 DNA: TGTGCCAGCAGTTTATCGGACGGGAGCACTGAAGCTTTCTTT.

A few counts support this clone. The chain joins TRBV29-1 to TRBJ1-2, with D hard to call. Trimming took off 6 bases at V and 6 bases at J, with 17 bases between the two ends. The CDR3 is 13 residues long. Looked up from germline, CDR1 is SQVTM and CDR2 is ANQGSEA. CDR3 nucleotides: TGCAGCGTGGAGACCACCGCATCTAATGGCTACACCTTC. Protein sequence: CSVETTASNGYTF. The full variable domain, its missing parts supplied by reference TRBV29-1 and TRBJ1-2, is SAVISQKPSRDICQRGTSLTIQCQVDSQVTMMFWYRQQPGQSLTLIATANQGSEATYESGFVIDKFPISRPNLTFSTLTVSNMSPEDSSIYLCSVETTASNGYTFGSGTRLTVV.

J is TRBJ2-1 and V is TRBV18; D is possibly TRBD1 or TRBD2 (5 bases each). Germline V gene lookup returns CDR1 KGHSH and CDR2 LQKENI. Trimming cost V 3 bases and J 5 bases, with 8 bases left between them. This CDR3 has 13 residues. DNA for the CDR3: TGTGCCAGCTCACCGGGGGATAACAATGAGCAGTTCTTC. It is translated as CASSPGDNNEQFF.

The chain joins TRBV20-1 to TRBJ2-7; no reliable D call. This CDR3 is 15 amino acids long. V gave up 3 bases and J gave up 3 bases, with 18 bases separating them. Germline V gene lookup returns CDR1 DFQATT and CDR2 SNEGSKA (reference sequence). CDR3: CSASRGTIVNYEQYF. In DNA form, the CDR3 reads TGCAGTGCTAGTAGAGGTACGATTGTGAACTACGAGCAGTACTTC.

In regard to this clone: Other DNA sequences within the sample encode an identical CDR3. The chain has TRBV7-9 and TRBJ1-3; D call uncertain. CDR1 is SEHNR and CDR2 is FQNEAQ in the germline V gene (reference sequence). The CDR3 has 13 amino acids. Between the trimmed V and J ends, which lost 1 base and 1 base, there was a span of 2 bases. The CDR3 DNA follows: TGTGCCAGCAGCTTAGGTTCTGGAAACACCATATATTTT. Protein sequence: CASSLGSGNTIYF.

This clone has a handful of counts. The rearrangement uses TRBV9 and TRBJ2-7; D is perhaps TRBD2 (6 bases). V lost 2 bases to trimming and J lost 7 bases, with 19 bases between them. The CDR3 sequence is 15 residues long. The germline gives CDR1 SGDLS, CDR2 YYNGEE. The CDR3 is CASSVGMRDGGEQYF. The CDR3 DNA follows: TGTGCCAGCAGCGTCGGGATGCGGGACGGAGGGGAGCAGTACTTC.

In its sample, this clone was seen a few times. The chain recombines TRBV7-9 with TRBJ1-6, with D possibly matching TRBD1 (5 bases). Germline V gene data show CDR1 as SEHNR and CDR2 as FQNEAQ (reference sequence). The length of the CDR3 is 14 residues. V lost 0 bases to trimming and J lost 5 bases, with 5 bases between them. CDR3 DNA: TGTGCCAGCAGCTTAGCGACAGATAATTCACCCCTCCACTTT. This encodes CASSLATDNSPLHF.

The CDR3 DNA follows: TGTGCCAGCAGCCAACGGGGGGACACTGAAGCTTTCTTT. Translating gives CASSQRGDTEAFF. The genes are TRBV3-1 (or the pseudogene TRBV3-2) and TRBJ1-1; TRBD1 might be the D (5 bases). Looked up from germline, CDR1 is LGHDT and CDR2 is YNNKEL (reference sequence). The V and J ends lost 2 bases and 3 bases respectively, with 7 bases between them. The CDR3 sequence is 13 residues long.

The rearrangement uses TRBV27 and TRBJ1-1, with D possibly TRBD1 on 5 matching bases. The germline V gene encodes CDR1 MNHEY and CDR2 SMNVEV (reference sequence). This CDR3 has 18 amino acids. V gave up 3 bases and J gave up 3 bases, with 23 bases separating them. The CDR3: CASSFGWVRAGVDTEAFF. In DNA, the CDR3 is TGTGCCAGCAGTTTCGGGTGGGTCAGGGCAGGTGTAGACACTGAAGCTTTCTTT.

This clone was picked up one time. V gene TRBV7-9 combines with J gene TRBJ2-7; a possible D gene is TRBD2 (6 bases). CDR1 SEHNR and CDR2 FQNEAQ come from the germline V gene (reference sequence). V was trimmed by 4 bases and J by 5 bases, leaving 18 bases between them. This CDR3 region has 15 residues. This chain's CDR3 is CASSSPGLTLHEQYF. The CDR3 region has the DNA TGTGCCAGCAGCTCACCGGGACTGACCCTTCACGAGCAGTACTTC.

This chain links TRBV12-5 with TRBJ2-2; D remains unclear. Trimming removed 1 base at V and 5 bases at J, with 17 bases between. Germline CDR1 is LGHNT and CDR2 is FRNRAP. The CDR3 length is 17 residues. The DNA of the CDR3 is TGTGCTAGTGGTTTGGACTACTCAGAGGTATTGACCGGGGAGCTGTTTTTT. Its protein is CASGLDYSEVLTGELFF.

The chain couples TRBV6-5 to TRBJ2-3, with D perhaps matching TRBD2 (5 bases). Per germline, CDR1 MNHEY and CDR2 SVGAGI. The V and J ends lost 4 bases and 6 bases respectively, with 11 bases between them. The CDR3 is made up of 13 amino acids. The CDR3 DNA sequence: TGTGCCAGCAGTTTTGCGAAGCGGGATACGCAGTATTTT. It translates to CASSFAKRDTQYF.

This sequence joins TRBV5-4 and TRBJ1-5, with D perhaps TRBD1 (6 bases). V gave up 3 bases and J gave up 3 bases, with 13 bases separating them. This CDR3 is 15 amino acids long. Germline V gives CDR1 SGHNT, CDR2 YYREEE (reference sequence). The CDR3 nucleotides read TGTGCCAGCAGCTCACCCCGGACAGACAATCAGCCCCAGCATTTT. It specifies CASSSPRTDNQPQHF. Based on the CDR3 plus reference TRBV5-4 and TRBJ1-5, the full variable domain is ETGVTQSPTHLIKTRGQQVTLRCSSQSGHNTVSWYQQALGQGPQFIFQYYREEENGRGNFPPRFSGLQFPNYSSELNVNALELDDSALYLCASSSPRTDNQPQHFGDGTRLSIL.

The CDR3: CASSLRTSGSHNEQFF. Written as DNA, the CDR3 is TGTGCCAGCAGCTTACGGACTAGCGGGAGCCACAATGAGCAGTTCTTC. The V call is TRBV7-3, the J call TRBJ2-1, with 13 bases matching TRBD2. Germline CDR1 and CDR2: SGHTA and FQGTGA. This CDR3 region has 16 residues. With 2 bases clipped from V and 5 bases from J, the junction kept 3 bases outside the gene matches.

This chain uses TRBV4-2 with TRBJ1-2; 8 nucleotides agree with TRBD1. CDR1 is LGHNA and CDR2 is YNFKEQ in the germline V gene. The CDR3 totals 18 residues. V gave up 0 bases and J gave up 0 bases; unmatched junction bases: 9. This CDR3 is CASSQDYGGTGANYGYTF. Written as DNA, the CDR3 is TGTGCCAGCAGCCAAGATTATGGGGGGACAGGAGCTAACTATGGCTACACCTTC.

The rearrangement joins TRBV7-9 to TRBJ2-1; 8 bases are shared with TRBD2. J was trimmed by 0 bases and V by 5 bases; bases with no gene match: 12. Germline V CDR1 and CDR2: SEHNR, FQNEAQ (reference sequence). The CDR3 runs to 18 residues. The CDR3 nucleotides read TGTGCCAGCAGCCGCCGTAGCGGGGCATTTAGCTCCTACAATGAGCAGTTCTTC. Its protein product is CASSRRSGAFSSYNEQFF.

V and J are TRBV5-6 and TRBJ1-3; D unresolved. Germline loops: CDR1 SGHDT, CDR2 YYEEEE. V was clipped by 3 bases and J by 4 bases, with 11 bases between them. CDR3 size: 14 residues. In DNA, the CDR3 is TGTGCCAGCAGCTGGACCTGGGAGGGAAACACCATATATTTT. Translating it yields CASSWTWEGNTIYF.

This clone was counted a single time. The rearrangement joins TRBV19 to TRBJ2-1; unclear D gene. This CDR3 is built from 14 residues. V lost 6 bases, J lost 2 bases, and 11 bases lay in between. The germline CDR1 and CDR2 sequences are LNHDA and SQIVND (reference sequence). The CDR3 protein is CASRKTVTYNEQFF. The CDR3 nucleotides are TGTGCCAGTAGAAAAACGGTTACCTACAATGAGCAGTTCTTC.

The rearrangement links TRBV7-9 to TRBJ2-3; maybe TRBD1 (6 bases). Trimming cost V 4 bases and J 2 bases, with 19 bases left between them. CDR1 is SEHNR, CDR2 FQNEAQ, per germline (reference sequence). This CDR3 is 17 amino acids long. The CDR3 region is CASSSRLGQLLTDTQYF. The CDR3 DNA reads TGTGCCAGCAGCTCCAGACTCGGACAGCTACTCACAGATACGCAGTATTTT.

The genes are TRBV19 and TRBJ2-7; 8 bases match TRBD2. In germline, CDR1 is LNHDA, CDR2 SQIVND (reference sequence). CDR3 length equals 14 residues. V lost 4 bases and J lost 2; bases outside the gene matches: 4. The CDR3 here is CASSTTSGPYEQYF. The CDR3 DNA sequence: TGTGCCAGTAGTACAACTAGCGGACCCTACGAGCAGTACTTC.

This clone showed up just a few times. The chain employs TRBV10-3 and TRBJ2-2; possible D gene TRBD2, 5 bases. In germline, CDR1 is ENHRY, CDR2 SYGVKD. V dropped 0 bases and J dropped 6 bases, with 14 bases sitting between them. The CDR3 spans 16 residues. CDR3 region: CAISESNPGSSGELFF. The CDR3 DNA sequence: TGTGCCATCAGTGAGTCGAACCCGGGGAGTTCCGGGGAGCTGTTTTTT.

The chain uses TRBV27 and TRBJ1-2, with 7 bases fitting TRBD1. Trimming removed 7 bases from V and 0 bases from J; junction bases left unmatched: 8. The CDR3 is made up of 15 amino acids. CDR1 and CDR2 (germline): MNHEY, SMNVEV (reference sequence). The chain's CDR3 is CASTLRTGANYGYTF. The CDR3 coding sequence is TGTGCCAGCACCTTGAGAACAGGGGCTAACTATGGCTACACCTTC.

This clone showed up just a few times. The chain has TRBV7-9 and TRBJ1-5; D ambiguous. The germline V gene has CDR1 SEHNR and CDR2 FQNEAQ (reference sequence). Deletions cut 8 bases from V and 0 bases from J, with 8 bases between. The CDR3 consists of 13 residues. The CDR3 DNA reads as TGTGCCAGCTCCCCGCTTAGCAATCAGCCCCAGCATTTT. Residues: CASSPLSNQPQHF.

The CDR3 reads CASSNRVRDGYTF. The CDR3 region has the DNA TGTGCCAGCAGCAACAGGGTGAGGGATGGCTACACCTTC. V gene TRBV28 combines with J gene TRBJ1-2; D may be TRBD1 (6 bases). The V gene lost 6 bases and the J gene lost 6 bases, with 14 bases spanning the gap. The CDR3 covers 13 residues. Germline-derived CDR1 and CDR2 are MDHEN and SYDVKM.

The chain couples TRBV7-9 to TRBJ2-7; TRBD2 matches at 7 bases. The CDR3 is made up of 15 amino acids. V was pared by 1 base and J by 3 bases, with 6 bases of the junction left unmatched. Per the germline V gene, CDR1 is SEHNR and CDR2 is FQNEAQ (reference sequence). CDR3 nucleotide sequence: TGTGCCAGCAGCTTAGTGGCGGGGGTTATCTACGAGCAGTACTTC. The encoded protein is CASSLVAGVIYEQYF.

The chain recombines TRBV6-1 with TRBJ1-2; D is possibly TRBD1 (6 bases). Germline values: CDR1 MNHNS, CDR2 SASEGT. This CDR3 spans 13 amino acids. V was clipped by 2 bases and J by 3 bases, with 7 bases between them. This CDR3 reads CASSEPGDYGYTF. The CDR3 DNA follows: TGTGCCAGCAGTGAACCAGGGGACTATGGCTACACCTTC.